Following are 26 T cell receptor beta chains from one sample sequenced in a study of vaccination and CD4 T cells after COVID-19. Their recognized antigens are unknown. Regarding treatment: approximately 9-day PBMC culture with coronavirus spike peptide pools or control peptides (ViraFEST assay). Cultured CD4+ T cell DNA was sequenced using the Oncomine TCR Beta short-read assay. TCRdb called the PCR reads again in MiXCR, with one record for every CDR3 protein. The sample lists around 10,000 distinct CDR3 sequences, approximately 70% occurring once. The source material was CD4+ T cells from blood, cultured in vitro. The receptors shown here come from a human donor who had recovered from COVID-19.

This chain uses TRBV27 with TRBJ2-2, with TRBD2 matching over 7 bases. The CDR3 extends over 14 amino acids. Germline values: CDR1 MNHEY, CDR2 SMNVEV (reference sequence). V gave up 3 bases and J gave up 8 bases; unmatched junction bases: 6. CDR3 bases: TGTGCCAGCAGTTTTTCCGGGGGAGGGGGGGAGCTGTTTTTT. It codes for CASSFSGGGGELFF.

This clonotype has more than one count but fewer than ten. The chain combines TRBV27 with TRBJ2-3; D is possibly TRBD1 (5 bases). CDR3 size: 17 residues. Germline values: CDR1 MNHEY, CDR2 SMNVEV (reference sequence). The germline V and J ends were trimmed by 2 bases and 2 bases, with 17 bases remaining between them. The CDR3: CASSLRVLRTNTDTQYF. CDR3 DNA sequence: TGTGCCAGCAGTTTAAGAGTTCTGAGGACAAACACAGATACGCAGTATTTT.

The chain links TRBV28 to TRBJ1-1; D gene ambiguous. From germline, CDR1 is MDHEN and CDR2 SYDVKM. V lost 6 bases, J lost 2 bases, and 7 bases lay in between. The CDR3 extends over 12 amino acids. CDR3 DNA sequence: TGTGCCAGCAGAGACATTAACACTGAAGCTTTCTTT. Translated: CASRDINTEAFF.

The V gene is TRBV12-5, the J gene TRBJ1-5; D is unresolved. The CDR3 has 14 residues. The germline gives CDR1 LGHNT, CDR2 FRNRAP. The V and J ends lost 0 bases and 1 base respectively, with 4 bases between them. The CDR3 loop is CASGLVNSNQPQHF. Here the CDR3 DNA reads TGTGCTAGTGGTTTGGTAAACAGCAATCAGCCCCAGCATTTT.

The sample holds a few counts of this clonotype. This chain joins TRBV3-1 and TRBJ1-6; 7 positions match TRBD1. CDR1 and CDR2 from the germline V gene are LGHDT and YNNKEL (reference sequence). The CDR3 spans 16 residues. Trimming took 4 bases from V and 7 from J; bases not matched to a gene: 10. CDR3 nucleotide sequence: TGTGCCAGCAGCCGAGTTGCCGGGACAGTAAATTCACCCCTCCACTTT. Translation gives CASSRVAGTVNSPLHF.

The J gene is TRBJ1-1, the V gene TRBV6-1; TRBD1 agrees at 8 bases. The germline CDR1 and CDR2 sequences are MNHNS and SASEGT. With V trimmed by 7 bases and J by 0 bases, 1 base remained unmatched. The CDR3 has 13 amino acids. This CDR3 reads CASKDRVNTEAFF. In DNA form, the CDR3 reads TGTGCCAGCAAGGACAGGGTGAACACTGAAGCTTTCTTT.

The gene calls are TRBV5-1 and TRBJ2-5; D may be TRBD2 (6 bases). The ends were cut back, 5 bases at V and 3 bases at J, with 11 bases in the middle. CDR1 and CDR2 (germline): SGHRS, YFSETQ. CDR3 size: 13 residues. DNA of the CDR3: TGCGCCAGCAGATACAGGACTAAAGAGACCCAGTACTTC. It yields the protein CASRYRTKETQYF.

This chain uses TRBV7-2 with TRBJ2-2, with unresolved D. The CDR3 totals 13 residues. Germline V gene lookup returns CDR1 SGHTA and CDR2 FQGNSA. V lost 5 bases to trimming and J lost 5 bases, with 9 bases between them. The CDR3 nucleotides read TGTGCCAGCAGCATAATTATAACCGGGGAGCTGTTTTTT. Its protein product is CASSIIITGELFF.

The rearrangement uses TRBV28 and TRBJ2-3, with D uncertain. Trimming removed 0 bases at V and 2 bases at J, with 3 bases between. The CDR3 totals 13 residues. From germline, CDR1 is MDHEN and CDR2 SYDVKM. The CDR3 is CASSLWVTDTQYF. As DNA, the CDR3 is TGTGCCAGCAGTTTATGGGTCACAGATACGCAGTATTTT.

Only a few counts were recorded for this clonotype. The chain combines TRBV6-1 with TRBJ2-7, with a possible D match to TRBD2 (5 bases). V was cut by 6 bases and J by 0 bases, with 9 bases left in between. The CDR3 sequence is 13 residues long. The germline gives CDR1 MNHNS, CDR2 SASEGT. The CDR3 here is CASSRTPSYEQYF. The CDR3 DNA reads TGTGCCAGCAGCCGGACTCCCTCCTACGAGCAGTACTTC.

The chain couples TRBV6-2 or TRBV6-3 to TRBJ2-2, with TRBD1 matching over 7 bases. Germline V gene data show CDR1 as MNHEY and CDR2 as SVGEGT. The V segment lost 6 bases and the J segment 3 bases; nucleotides outside the gene matches: 4. The CDR3 consists of 14 residues. The CDR3 here is CASSDREYTGELFF. CDR3 DNA sequence: TGTGCCAGCAGCGACAGGGAGTACACCGGGGAGCTGTTTTTT.

V usage is TRBV6-1 and J usage is TRBJ2-3; D is unclear. The V and J ends lost 7 bases and 7 bases respectively, with 15 bases between them. The length of the CDR3 is 13 residues. Looked up from germline, CDR1 is MNHNS and CDR2 is SASEGT. CDR3 amino acids: CASTPTSSYTQYF. In nucleotides, the CDR3 is TGTGCCAGCACCCCTACGTCCTCGTATACGCAGTATTTT.

This chain uses TRBV12-5 with TRBJ1-5; 7 nucleotides agree with TRBD1. V lost 4 bases and J lost 2; bases outside the gene matches: 8. Germline CDR1 and CDR2: LGHNT and FRNRAP. The CDR3 consists of 16 residues. CDR3 residues: CASGWGNDRGNQPQHF. CDR3 nucleotide sequence: TGTGCTAGTGGTTGGGGCAATGACAGGGGCAATCAGCCCCAGCATTTT.

This clonotype was recorded only once. The rearrangement uses TRBV6-4 and TRBJ2-1; D remains ambiguous. The CDR3 consists of 13 residues. Trimming shortened V by 3 bases and J by 4 bases, and 7 bases separated the two germline ends. Germline CDR1 and CDR2: MRHNA and SNTAGT. CDR3 sequence (DNA): TGTGCCAGCAGTGAGACACTTTACAATGAGCAGTTCTTC. Translated: CASSETLYNEQFF.

The chain joins TRBV24-1 to TRBJ1-2, with a tentative D call TRBD1 (5 bases). The V end lost 4 bases, the J end lost 4 bases, and 9 bases lay between the germline ends. Germline lookup yields CDR1 KGHDR and CDR2 SFDVKD. The CDR3 sequence is 13 residues long. The CDR3: CATSERQTYGYTF. For the CDR3, the DNA is TGTGCCACCAGTGAGAGACAGACCTATGGCTACACCTTC.

This rearrangement joins TRBV6-2 or TRBV6-3 to TRBJ1-1, with a weak D call TRBD1 (5 bases). CDR3 length: 13 residues. Germline assignment: CDR1 MNHEY and CDR2 SVGEGT. V lost 2 bases and J 4 bases, leaving 8 bases between the germline ends. In DNA, the CDR3 is TGTGCCAGCAGTTACAGGGGCGCCACTGAAGCTTTCTTT. Translating gives CASSYRGATEAFF.

The V call is TRBV10-3, the J call TRBJ2-2, with 9 bases lining up with TRBD1. V was clipped by 6 bases and J by 6 bases; unmatched bases: 11. The CDR3 spans 16 residues. CDR1 and CDR2 (germline): ENHRY, SYGVKD. CDR3 loop: CAIRSQGAGEAGELFF. Here the CDR3 DNA reads TGTGCCATCAGGTCACAGGGGGCCGGTGAGGCCGGGGAGCTGTTTTTT.

This clonotype has only a few counts. V and J are TRBV6-4 and TRBJ2-3; 7 bases are shared with TRBD1. There are 14 residues in the CDR3. The germline V gene has CDR1 MRHNA and CDR2 SNTAGT. Unmatched junction bases numbered 3, after V lost 5 bases and J lost 1 base. CDR3: CASSQDRGTDTQYF. Written as DNA, the CDR3 is TGTGCCAGCAGTCAAGACAGGGGCACAGATACGCAGTATTTT.

This chain uses TRBV2 with TRBJ2-7, with 7 bases aligning to TRBD2. The CDR3 is 15 residues long. The V segment lost 4 bases and the J segment 4 bases; nucleotides outside the gene matches: 10. Germline V gene data show CDR1 as SNHLY and CDR2 as FYNNEI. For the CDR3, the DNA is TGTGCCAGCAGTGGGTGGCGGGAGACGGGGTACGAGCAGTACTTC. It yields the protein CASSGWRETGYEQYF.

V gene TRBV6-5 combines with J gene TRBJ2-1; no reliable D call. Trimming stripped 2 bases from V and 8 bases from J, with 4 bases between. Per germline, CDR1 MNHEY and CDR2 SVGAGI. The CDR3 length is 11 residues. The CDR3 DNA reads as TGTGCCAGCAGTTACGCCTATGAGCAGTTCTTC. This gives the protein CASSYAYEQFF.

This chain links TRBV6-2 or TRBV6-3 with TRBJ2-3; D gene ambiguous. CDR1 and CDR2 (germline): MNHEY, SVGEGT. Trimming took off 6 bases at V and 3 bases at J, with 10 bases between the two ends. The CDR3 runs 13 residues. The CDR3 reads CASSPRWTDTQYF. CDR3 nucleotides: TGTGCCAGCAGCCCGAGGTGGACAGATACGCAGTATTTT.

The rearrangement uses TRBV20-1 and TRBJ2-7, with TRBD1 matching 7 bases. Germline CDR1 is DFQATT and CDR2 is SNEGSKA (reference sequence). The CDR3 length is 16 residues. The J segment lost 1 base and the V segment lost 5 bases, leaving 14 bases of the junction unmatched. CDR3 region: CSAPNRDRVWSYEQYF. The CDR3 DNA follows: TGCAGTGCTCCGAACCGAGACAGGGTTTGGTCCTACGAGCAGTACTTC.

This sequence joins TRBV7-3 and TRBJ1-1; D might be TRBD1 (6 bases). Deletions cut 8 bases from V and 1 base from J, with 11 bases between. CDR3 length equals 13 residues. The V gene's germline CDR1 is SGHTA and CDR2 FQGTGA. The CDR3: CASGRQENTEAFF. The DNA of the CDR3 is TGTGCCAGCGGCCGACAGGAGAACACTGAAGCTTTCTTT.

The V call is TRBV6-1, the J call TRBJ2-6; unclear D gene. The germline CDR1 and CDR2 sequences are MNHNS and SASEGT. Trimming stripped 4 bases from V and 3 bases from J, with 10 bases between. The CDR3 sequence is 15 residues long. CDR3 loop: CASSGGRIGANVLTF. CDR3 sequence (DNA): TGTGCCAGCAGTGGTGGGCGGATTGGGGCCAACGTCCTGACTTTC.

This chain links TRBV2 with TRBJ2-6; the D gene is possibly TRBD1 (5 bases). The CDR3 has 17 residues. The germline gives CDR1 SNHLY, CDR2 FYNNEI. V lost 8 bases and J 0 bases, leaving 17 bases between the germline ends. The CDR3 coding sequence is TGTGCCAGCTGTAGGGGTCTGTTATTCTCTGGGGCCAACGTCCTGACTTTC. This translates into CASCRGLLFSGANVLTF.

This chain connects TRBV5-1 to TRBJ2-2, with D perhaps matching TRBD1 or TRBD2 (7 bases each). Between the trimmed V and J ends, which lost 7 bases and 5 bases, there was a span of 18 bases. Germline CDR1 and CDR2: SGHRS and YFSETQ. This CDR3 region has 15 residues. The CDR3: CASAWGGTVTGELFF. The CDR3, as DNA: TGCGCCAGCGCTTGGGGGGGGACAGTAACCGGGGAGCTGTTTTTT.